This T cell receptor (beta chain) is from a study of blood T cells in healthy people across ages. Trimming took 1 base from V and 5 from J, leaving 17 bases between them. The CDR3 runs to 16 residues. The V gene's germline CDR1 is SEHNR and CDR2 FQNEAQ (reference sequence). A second PCR of about 7 to 11 cycles used a sample-barcoded 5' primer and a J-beta primer mix. Each CDR3 protein is one row after TCRdb ran MiXCR on the 5' RACE reads. The sample shows about 720,000 distinct CDR3 sequences, around a fifth of them seen only once. The material sequenced was blood. The V and J genes are TRBV7-9 and TRBJ2-5; possibly TRBD1 for D (9 bases). The sequence was obtained from a man between 70 and 80 years old in good health. The CDR3 DNA sequence: TGTGCCAGCAGCTTAGTTAGCGGGACAGGGTACGAGACCCAGTACTTC. As protein: CASSLVSGTGYETQYF. Drawing the rest from reference TRBV7-9 and TRBJ2-5, the complete variable domain is DTGVSQNPRHKITKRGQNVTFRCDPISEHNRLYWYRQTLGQGPEFLTYFQNEAQLEKSRLLSDRFSAERPKGSFSTLEIQRTEQGDSAMYLCASSLVSGTGYETQYFGPGTRLLVL.